One sample yielded the 10 T cell receptor beta chains listed below, sequenced in a study of shared clonotypes between healthy human individuals. Assay: immunoSEQ multiplex PCR; the TCRdb copy retains only in-frame clones and omits some. Found here are about 480,000 clones, over 75% of them singletons; the top ten hold roughly an eighth. The sequencing sample was made of PBMCs. All receptors come from a woman in her thirties or forties in good health. Some clones in this sample may be carry-over from other donors' samples.

This chain uses TRBV5-3 with TRBJ2-1, with 14 bases lining up with TRBD2. TRBV5-3 is an ORF, with its function uncertain. The CDR3 runs 17 residues. The trim removed 2 bases at V and 5 bases at J, leaving 6 bases unmatched. CDR3 DNA: TGTGCCAGAAGCTTTGGGACTAGCGGGAGCATGAACAATGAGCAGTTCTTC. It specifies CARSFGTSGSMNNEQFF.

The chain carries TRBV19 and TRBJ1-5, with 8 bases fitting TRBD1. The junction had 8 bases not matched to a gene; V was cut back by 3 bases and J by 7 bases. The CDR3 spans 15 residues. The germline V gene encodes CDR1 LNHDA and CDR2 SQIVND (reference sequence). CDR3 sequence reads: CASSMGSGGGQPQHF. In DNA form, the CDR3 reads TGTGCCAGTAGTATGGGGTCAGGGGGCGGACAGCCCCAGCATTTT.

This clone was picked up a small number of times. The CDR3 here is CASSLSQGRNQPQHF. The CDR3 nucleotides are TGTGCCAGCAGTTTAAGCCAGGGGAGAAATCAGCCCCAGCATTTT. The chain carries TRBV27 and TRBJ1-5; maybe TRBD1 (6 bases). The CDR3 length is 15 residues. The V and J ends lost 2 bases and 4 bases respectively, with 12 bases between them. Looked up from germline, CDR1 is MNHEY and CDR2 is SMNVEV (reference sequence).

The V call is TRBV4-1, the J call TRBJ2-3; possibly TRBD1 for D (6 bases). The ends were cut back, 4 bases at V and 1 base at J, with 9 bases in the middle. Germline lookup yields CDR1 MGHRA and CDR2 YSYEKL. The CDR3 consists of 14 residues. This chain's CDR3 is CASSLEGGTDTQYF. CDR3 DNA sequence: TGCGCCAGCAGCCTCGAGGGGGGCACAGATACGCAGTATTTT.

The CDR3 sequence is CASSKARDRGRISGANVLTF. The DNA of the CDR3 is TGTGCCAGCAGCAAAGCTAGGGACAGGGGGCGAATCTCTGGGGCCAACGTCCTGACTTTC. This rearrangement joins TRBV21-1 to TRBJ2-6; the table calls TRBD1, which could not be checked here. TRBV21-1 is deemed a pseudogene. The length of the CDR3 is 20 residues.

The chain employs TRBV5-6 and TRBJ2-1, with TRBD2 matching over 11 bases. V lost 7 bases and J lost 7; bases outside the gene matches: 10. Looked up from germline, CDR1 is SGHDT and CDR2 is YYEEEE. CDR3 length: 15 residues. This chain's CDR3 is CASCSVTSGRNEQFF. The CDR3 nucleotides read TGTGCCAGCTGTTCTGTTACTAGCGGGAGAAATGAGCAGTTCTTC.

The chain recombines TRBV10-3 with TRBJ2-3; no firm D call. This CDR3 spans 14 amino acids. Germline V gene lookup returns CDR1 ENHRY and CDR2 SYGVKD. Trimming took off 0 bases at V and 2 bases at J, with 6 bases between the two ends. CDR3 bases: TGTGCCATCAGTGAGTCGCGGCCCACAGATACGCAGTATTTT. Translated: CAISESRPTDTQYF.

The chain recombines TRBV7-3 with TRBJ2-3; 9 bases agree with TRBD2. The CDR3 length is 17 residues. From germline, CDR1 is SGHTA and CDR2 FQGTGA. V lost 5 bases to trimming and J lost 1 base; unmatched junction nucleotides: 10. Here the CDR3 DNA reads TGTGCCAGCAGCCTGCGGGAGGGACTAGGGGGCACAGATACGCAGTATTTT. It is translated as CASSLREGLGGTDTQYF. The full variable domain, completed using reference TRBV7-3 and TRBJ2-3, is GAGVSQTPSNKVTEKGKYVELRCDPISGHTALYWYRQSLGQGPEFLIYFQGTGAADDSGLPNDRFFAVRPEGSVSTLKIQRTERGDSAVYLCASSLREGLGGTDTQYFGPGTRLTVL.

The chain links TRBV2 to TRBJ1-5; D gene unclear. The V and J ends lost 4 bases and 1 base respectively, with 8 bases between them. The CDR3 consists of 14 residues. Germline lookup yields CDR1 SNHLY and CDR2 FYNNEI. The DNA of the CDR3 is TGTGCCAGCAGTGGGCTTGAAAGCAATCAGCCCCAGCATTTT. This translates into CASSGLESNQPQHF.

This clone was detected a few times. The chain has TRBV7-2 and TRBJ1-5, with 9 bases fitting TRBD1. Trimming removed 6 bases from V and 4 bases from J; junction bases left unmatched: 4. CDR3 length equals 14 residues. CDR1 and CDR2 from the germline V gene are SGHTA and FQGNSA. The CDR3 DNA is TGTGCCAGCAGTCGACAGGGGGAGAATCAGCCCCAGCATTTT. Its translation: CASSRQGENQPQHF.